Below, 17 T cell receptor beta chains from the same sample are listed, as sequenced in a study of blood T cells in healthy people across ages. A J-beta primer mix and a sample-barcoded 5' primer were used in a second PCR of roughly 6 to 11 cycles. One entry per CDR3 protein results from TCRdb running MiXCR on the 5' RACE reads. Altogether roughly 1.7 million distinct CDR3 sequences are present, about 35% being singletons, with the ten largest covering 11%. What was sequenced was blood. The receptors come from a woman aged 30 to 39 in good health.

The chain is built from TRBV5-1 and TRBJ1-2; D gene uncertain. The CDR3 has 14 residues. Trimming removed 0 bases at V and 3 bases at J, with 9 bases between. Germline-derived CDR1 and CDR2 are SGHRS and YFSETQ. The CDR3 DNA reads TGCGCCAGCAGCTTGGAATCTCCGGACTATGGCTACACCTTC. It encodes CASSLESPDYGYTF.

This clonotype was recorded at least ten times. The chain employs TRBV7-2 and TRBJ1-2; a weak D match, TRBD1 (6 bases). Trimming left V 5 bases short and J 4 bases short, with 11 bases between. The CDR3 length is 13 residues. Germline V gene lookup returns CDR1 SGHTA and CDR2 FQGNSA. This CDR3 is CASSGQGRYGYTF. DNA of the CDR3: TGTGCCAGCAGCGGCCAGGGGCGCTATGGCTACACCTTC.

V and J are TRBV7-9 and TRBJ2-7; D might be TRBD1 or TRBD2, each matching 5 bases. Looked up from germline, CDR1 is SEHNR and CDR2 is FQNEAQ (reference sequence). The length of the CDR3 is 18 residues. V lost 4 bases and J 2 bases, leaving 24 bases between the germline ends. The DNA of the CDR3 is TGTGCCAGCAGCTCTAACCCAATTGCCGGGACGCCACCCTACGAGCAGTACTTC. Translation gives CASSSNPIAGTPPYEQYF.

The chain uses TRBV7-9 and TRBJ2-2, with 10 nucleotides matching TRBD2. The CDR3 runs to 18 residues. From germline, CDR1 is SEHNR and CDR2 FQNEAQ (reference sequence). J gave up 3 bases and V 4 bases, and 11 bases lay outside the gene matches. For the CDR3, the DNA is TGTGCCAGCAGCTCCACTAGCGGGACCCCATATTACACCGGGGAGCTGTTTTTT. It specifies CASSSTSGTPYYTGELFF.

This clonotype was seen more than once but under ten times. The chain combines TRBV7-9 with TRBJ2-3; 7 bases map to TRBD1. Germline V gene data show CDR1 as SEHNR and CDR2 as FQNEAQ (reference sequence). V trimming: 3 bases; J trimming: 4 bases; junction bases outside the gene matches: 4. The length of the CDR3 is 14 residues. The CDR3 DNA follows: TGTGCCAGCAGCTTCAGGGGGAGCCCAGATACGCAGTATTTT. Its protein product is CASSFRGSPDTQYF.

This clonotype was found a few times. V gene TRBV7-6 combines with J gene TRBJ2-1, with D tentatively TRBD2 (5 bases). CDR1 is SGHVS and CDR2 is FNYEAQ in the germline V gene. This CDR3 is built from 13 residues. V was pared by 4 bases and J by 9 bases, with 13 bases between. The CDR3 DNA reads TGTGCCAGCAGCTCGGCGGGCTTGGGTGAGCAGTTCTTC. It is translated as CASSSAGLGEQFF.

This clonotype was seen a few times. The V and J genes are TRBV6-1 and TRBJ2-5; D is possibly TRBD1 (5 bases). The CDR3 contains 14 residues. Trimming pared 6 bases from V and 5 bases from J, leaving 16 bases between. Germline CDR1 MNHNS, CDR2 SASEGT. In DNA, the CDR3 is TGTGCCAGCAGCAAAGGGGCAGCCAGGGAGACCCAGTACTTC. Translating gives CASSKGAARETQYF.

This chain joins TRBV9 and TRBJ2-5; unclear D gene. Trimming took off 1 base at V and 4 bases at J, with 14 bases between the two ends. The CDR3 covers 15 residues. CDR1 is SGDLS, CDR2 YYNGEE, per germline. This CDR3 is CASSVLPIGGETQYF. CDR3 nucleotides: TGTGCCAGCAGCGTACTGCCGATTGGTGGAGAGACCCAGTACTTC.

The V and J genes are TRBV10-1 and TRBJ2-1, with no clear D. Per the germline V gene, CDR1 is WNHNN and CDR2 is SYGVQD (reference sequence). This CDR3 is built from 13 residues. Deletions cut 4 bases from V and 8 bases from J, with 12 bases between. CDR3 bases: TGCGCCAGCAGTGGGATCTTTGGTGATGAGCAGTTCTTC. It codes for CASSGIFGDEQFF.

This clonotype was counted once. The chain uses TRBV2 and TRBJ1-2, with 9 bases that match TRBD1. This CDR3 has 14 amino acids. The germline CDR1 and CDR2 sequences are SNHLY and FYNNEI. V was clipped by 8 bases and J by 6 bases; unmatched bases: 10. CDR3 residues: CASGLLQGANGYTF. The CDR3 DNA reads TGTGCCAGCGGACTCCTACAGGGGGCGAATGGCTACACCTTC.

This clonotype occurred a few times. The chain joins TRBV6-2 or TRBV6-3 to TRBJ1-1; maybe TRBD1 (5 bases). The CDR3 loop spans 12 amino acids. From germline, CDR1 is MNHEY and CDR2 SVGEGT. V was clipped by 2 bases and J by 9 bases, with 10 bases between them. The CDR3: CASSYGQGQAFF. The CDR3 DNA is TGTGCCAGCAGTTACGGGCAGGGACAAGCTTTCTTT.

The chain employs TRBV27 and TRBJ2-7; D possibly corresponds to TRBD2 (6 bases). V lost 0 bases, J lost 3 bases, and 18 bases lay in between. The CDR3 runs 17 residues. Germline-derived CDR1 and CDR2 are MNHEY and SMNVEV (reference sequence). CDR3 amino acids: CASSLSGWWREDYEQYF. The CDR3 nucleotides read TGTGCCAGCAGTTTATCAGGCTGGTGGCGGGAAGACTACGAGCAGTACTTC.

Remarks on this clonotype: At one end the junction does not follow the germline gene, possibly because of a read error. The chain links TRBV4-1 to TRBJ2-1; 8 nucleotides line up with TRBD1. The germline V gene encodes CDR1 MGHRA and CDR2 YSYEKL. The CDR3 length is 15 residues. CDR3: CAGSQDRTGYNEQFF. DNA of the CDR3: TGCGCCGGCAGCCAAGACCGGACAGGGTACAATGAGCAGTTCTTC.

The genes are TRBV6-1 and TRBJ2-5; TRBD2 aligns across 12 bases. Per germline, CDR1 MNHNS and CDR2 SASEGT. The CDR3 runs to 17 residues. Trimming took 4 bases from V and 2 from J; bases not matched to a gene: 8. CDR3 in amino acids: CASSGLTSGRPQETQYF. CDR3 DNA: TGTGCCAGCAGTGGCCTGACTAGCGGGAGACCTCAAGAGACCCAGTACTTC.

The chain combines TRBV7-9 with TRBJ2-7, with D tentatively TRBD1 (6 bases). The end of the DNA fits TRBJ2-5 better, so the J call may be wrong. The germline V gene has CDR1 SEHNR and CDR2 FQNEAQ (reference sequence). The CDR3 contains 14 residues. This CDR3 reads CASSLEGDIKTQYF. The DNA for the CDR3 is TGTGCCAGCAGCCTAGAGGGGGACATTAAGACCCAGTACTTC.

Here the CDR3 DNA reads TGTGCCAGCAGACATGGGGACGCACAAGAGACCCAGTACTTC. Protein sequence: CASRHGDAQETQYF. The chain links TRBV2 to TRBJ2-5; D may match TRBD1 or TRBD2 (5 bases each). This CDR3 is 14 amino acids long. In germline, CDR1 is SNHLY, CDR2 FYNNEI. V was clipped by 6 bases and J by 2 bases, with 13 bases between them.

This clonotype showed up many times. The chain employs TRBV27 and TRBJ1-5; a possible D gene is TRBD1 (5 bases). CDR1 and CDR2 from the germline V gene are MNHEY and SMNVEV (reference sequence). The length of the CDR3 is 12 residues. Trimming left V 3 bases short and J 7 bases short, with 7 bases between. CDR3 sequence (DNA): TGTGCCAGCAGTTTTCGGGGGCAGCCCCAGCATTTT. Protein sequence: CASSFRGQPQHF.